This T cell receptor (beta chain) was sequenced for a study of OX40 agonist ivuxolimab in advanced cancers. Study-wide background: Three patients had partial responses: one hepatocellular carcinoma, two cutaneous melanoma.

Autoimmune disease history or systemic immunosuppression meant exclusion. The CDR3 runs to 15 residues. Germline V lookup: CDR1 MNHEY, CDR2 SVGAGI. V lost 4 bases and J lost 4; bases outside the gene matches: 8. TCRdb's table, derived via immunoSEQ multiplex PCR, lists solely in-frame clones and lacks some. The sample consists of more than 9,500 clones, roughly 80% of them appearing once. This clonotype was sampled from an adult with an advanced solid tumor such as melanoma, head and neck, liver or kidney cancer. The sample was CD4+ or CD8+ T cells sorted from blood, taken in a trial of the OX40 agonist ivuxolimab. This chain connects TRBV6-5 to TRBJ2-3; 7 bases map to TRBD2. The CDR3 here is CASSSWREIADTQYF. The CDR3, as DNA: TGTGCCAGCAGTTCGTGGCGGGAGATTGCAGATACGCAGTATTTT.